This TCR beta chain emerged from a study of T-cell memory formation after mild COVID-19 (dated by TCRdb to the early 2020s). Some background on the complete study: Most TCR sequence clusters were specific to one of the two donors. Longitudinal TCRalpha and TCRbeta repertoire sequencing tracked T-cell clones expanding and contracting after mild COVID-19 in two donors. Two young, previously healthy adult volunteers, one female and one male, were included in the cohort.

For sequencing, an Illumina NovaSeq 6000 was employed. TCRalpha and TCRbeta cDNA libraries were built by 5'RACE with constant-segment primers, adding sample barcodes and unique molecular identifiers. RNA was extracted from every sample with Trizol reagent. Amplification of the libraries took two PCR steps, and the second step added a second sample barcode plus Illumina TruSeq adapters. Sequencing of libraries was performed on an Illumina NovaSeq with 2 x 150 bp paired-end reads. The authors processed their data as follows. The reads were demultiplexed and collapsed into UMI-guided consensus sequences using migec v1.2.7. With mixcr v2.1.11, UMI consensuses were aligned to TRA and TRB V and J templates and assembled into clonotypes. Clonotypes were classified as expanded or contracted when called significant by both edgeR and NoisET, with noise models trained on biological replicates. For edgeR calls, the cutoffs were a false discovery rate-adjusted p below 0.01 and a log2 fold-change threshold of 1. PCA with hierarchical clustering of max-normalized trajectories of the 1000 most abundant clonotypes was used as exploratory dynamics analysis. Separately sequenced CD4+ and CD8+ repertoires were used to assign a CD4 or CD8 phenotype to each responding clone. TCRdb reworked the public reads: Q25 trimming with fastp, MiXCR clone assembly, productive beta chains retained. For every CDR3 protein sequence, its rows merge into one entry that carries the most common genes and DNA. The V and J calls were not made by the authors but by TCRdb's processing. Here the sample has over 120,000 distinct CDR3 sequences; approximately 25% occur a single time. The ten largest account for roughly 24% of the sample.

The paper as a whole reports these results and caveats: Only a couple of mild cases were covered by the study, and larger cohorts that include severe cases with pre-infection samples were considered necessary. SARS-CoV-2 specificity of the second-wave clones peaking on day 37 was not confirmed. Clones contracting from day 15 to 85 had balanced CD4/CD8 phenotypes, while a second wave expanding from day 15 to 37 was biased towards CD4+. The detection of some responding clones in pre-infection memory suggests that pre-existing cross-reactive memory T cells joined the SARS-CoV-2 response. Contracting CD4+ clones were found mainly in CM and EM memory subsets, while CD8+ clones were enriched in EMRA.

This clonotype was seen many times. The antigen this receptor binds is unknown. There are no base qualities to consult, and no much larger clone falls within one base. Ficoll-Paque density gradient centrifugation was the method used to isolate PBMCs. V loses 5 bases, J loses 3 bases, and the germline ends lie 8 bases apart. The CDR3 measures 12 amino acids from cysteine to phenylalanine. CDR3 DNA only is kept here, 36 bases in frame from base 1. The sequencing input was PBMCs or a T cell subset sorted from them (not recorded which). The chain uses TRBV12-3 or TRBV12-4 and TRBJ2-7; D gene: possibly TRBD1, on 5 matching bases. The TCR comes from an adult woman who had mild COVID-19 (a few samples of this study predate the infection). The sample titles of this study are shuffled in the database, so cell type and time point are left out; the donor was told from shared clones. The nucleotide sequence is TGTGCCAGCAGTCCCGACAGCTACGAGCAGTACTTC. It is translated as CASSPDSYEQYF.